Below, 29 T cell receptor beta chains from the same sample are listed, as sequenced in a study of PD-L1 blockade in urothelial cancer. The time point here: peripheral blood 6 weeks after treatment start. Clones were sequenced by immunoSEQ multiplex PCR, and TCRdb holds only the in-frame ones, with some missing. The profile covers some 110,000 clones, with more than 85% appearing a single time and approximately 3.8% taken by the ten largest. Source: PBMCs, taken around atezolizumab (anti-PD-L1) treatment. The receptors were sampled from a man in his sixties with urothelial cancer.

This clone is a singleton in its sample. This chain uses TRBV7-2 with TRBJ2-5, with a possible D match to TRBD2 (9 bases). The V end lost 10 bases, the J end lost 4 bases, and 19 bases lay between the germline ends. Germline V lookup: CDR1 SGHTA, CDR2 FQGNSA. CDR3 size: 14 residues. Here the CDR3 DNA reads TGTGCCACGCAGGGGGCGGGAGGGCTAGAGACCCAGTACTTC. This codes for CATQGAGGLETQYF.

This chain connects TRBV18 to TRBJ1-2, with 7 bases identical to TRBD1. The CDR3 sequence is 16 residues long. CDR1 is KGHSH, CDR2 LQKENI, per germline. V was pared by 8 bases and J by 4 bases, with 16 bases of the junction left unmatched. CDR3 nucleotides: TGTGCCAGCCAGAGAAACCAAGGGGGCTCCGGCTATGGCTACACCTTC. This codes for CASQRNQGGSGYGYTF.

This chain uses TRBV7-2 with TRBJ2-3; TRBD2 aligns across 13 bases. Trimming cost V 4 bases and J 8 bases; bases outside gene matches: 12. The CDR3 is 17 amino acids. Germline V gene lookup returns CDR1 SGHTA and CDR2 FQGNSA. CDR3 residues: CASSYGLAGAQGSTQYF. The CDR3 region has the DNA TGTGCCAGCAGCTATGGACTAGCGGGAGCCCAGGGGAGTACGCAGTATTTT.

The chain carries TRBV10-3 and TRBJ2-5; D might be TRBD2 (6 bases). V was trimmed by 3 bases and J by 2 bases, leaving 22 bases between them. CDR3 size: 18 residues. The germline gives CDR1 ENHRY, CDR2 SYGVKD. The CDR3 nucleotides read TGTGCCATCAGTGACGGGGTAGTGGCTAGCGCAGTGCAAGAGACCCAGTACTTC. Its translation: CAISDGVVASAVQETQYF.

This clone was recorded once. The CDR3 DNA reads as TGTGCCAGCAGCCTTGGACAGGCGAACACTGAAGCTTTCTTT. As protein: CASSLGQANTEAFF. The genes are TRBV7-2 and TRBJ1-1; the match to TRBD1 covers 7 bases. Germline V gives CDR1 SGHTA, CDR2 FQGNSA. J was trimmed by 1 base and V by 5 bases; bases with no gene match: 4. This CDR3 contains 14 residues.

The CDR3 here is CASSPRIGGEDTGELFF. The CDR3 region has the DNA TGTGCCAGCAGCCCTCGAATCGGGGGAGAGGACACCGGGGAGCTGTTTTTT. The rearrangement links TRBV11-2 to TRBJ2-2; a weak D match, TRBD2 (6 bases). CDR1 and CDR2 from the germline V gene are SGHAT and FQNNGV. This CDR3 comprises 17 residues. Between the trimmed V and J ends, which lost 5 bases and 3 bases, there was a span of 19 bases. Variable domain in full (rest from reference TRBV11-2 and TRBJ2-2): EAGVAQSPRYKIIEKRQSVAFWCNPISGHATLYWYQQILGQGPKLLIQFQNNGVVDDSQLPKDRFSAERLKGVDSTLKIQPAKLEDSAVYLCASSPRIGGEDTGELFFGEGSRLTVL.

CDR3 loop: CASSPPTGNEQFF. The CDR3 region has the DNA TGTGCCAGCTCACCACCGACAGGGAATGAGCAGTTCTTC. This chain links TRBV18 with TRBJ2-1; 7 bases line up with TRBD1. V shed 0 bases, J shed 7 bases, and the junction held 0 bases outside the gene matches. Germline V gene data show CDR1 as KGHSH and CDR2 as LQKENI. The CDR3 runs 13 residues.

The V and J genes are TRBV5-3 and TRBJ2-1; weak D call: TRBD2 (6 bases). TRBV5-3 is noted as an ORF with a role that remains uncertain. CDR3 size: 12 residues. Trimming cost V 5 bases and J 6 bases, with 9 bases left between them. CDR3 region: CARRGGCNEQFF. The CDR3 DNA is TGTGCCAGAAGAGGAGGGTGCAATGAGCAGTTCTTC.

The CDR3 nucleotides are TGCAGGGCGGAGGATTCAGATACGCAGTATTTT. Protein sequence: CRAEDSDTQYF. V gene TRBV20-1 combines with J gene TRBJ2-3; TRBD2 is a possible D gene (5 bases). CDR1 DFQATT and CDR2 SNEGSKA come from the germline V gene (reference sequence). This CDR3 is built from 11 residues.

This chain connects TRBV5-4 to TRBJ2-5; D unclear. CDR1 and CDR2 (germline): SGHNT, YYREEE (reference sequence). CDR3 length equals 14 residues. V lost 2 bases and J 1 base, leaving 9 bases between the germline ends. The CDR3 reads CASSFGSVQETQYF. The CDR3 DNA reads TGTGCCAGCAGCTTTGGCAGCGTCCAAGAGACCCAGTACTTC. The full variable domain, rest sourced from reference TRBV5-4 and TRBJ2-5, is ETGVTQSPTHLIKTRGQQVTLRCSSQSGHNTVSWYQQALGQGPQFIFQYYREEENGRGNFPPRFSGLQFPNYSSELNVNALELDDSALYLCASSFGSVQETQYFGPGTRLLVL.

On this clone itself: The same CDR3 arises from other DNA sequences in this sample as well. CDR3 bases: TGCGCCAGCAGCTTGGGGGCAGAAGAGACCCAGTACTTC. Translated, it gives CASSLGAEETQYF. The V and J genes are TRBV5-1 and TRBJ2-5; D call uncertain. Germline V gene sequence: CDR1 SGHRS, CDR2 YFSETQ. Trimming removed 0 bases from V and 3 bases from J, with 6 bases in between. The CDR3 runs 13 residues.

V is TRBV15 and J is TRBJ2-3; the D gene is possibly TRBD2 (6 bases). Trimming removed 1 base from V and 4 bases from J, with 15 bases in between. Germline assignment: CDR1 LNHNV and CDR2 YYDKDF (reference sequence). The CDR3 is 16 residues long. CDR3 nucleotide sequence: TGTGCCACCAGCAGAGGTCCCCGGGGGATCTCAGATACGCAGTATTTT. Translating gives CATSRGPRGISDTQYF.

V usage is TRBV27 and J usage is TRBJ1-1, with a possible D match to TRBD1 (5 bases). V lost 0 bases and J lost 4, with 12 bases in between. Germline V gene sequence: CDR1 MNHEY, CDR2 SMNVEV (reference sequence). This CDR3 comprises 15 residues. CDR3 loop: CASSLSLGGSTEAFF. CDR3 coding DNA: TGTGCCAGCAGTTTATCGCTGGGGGGTTCCACTGAAGCTTTCTTT.

V gene TRBV5-4 combines with J gene TRBJ1-2; tentatively, D is TRBD1 (6 bases). CDR1 SGHNT and CDR2 YYREEE come from the germline V gene (reference sequence). The CDR3 is made up of 14 amino acids. The V gene lost 4 bases and the J gene lost 8 bases, with 18 bases spanning the gap. The DNA of the CDR3 is TGTGCCAGCAGCCTAGTGGGGGGGGCTGAAGGCTACACCTTC. As protein: CASSLVGGAEGYTF.

The genes are TRBV5-1 and TRBJ2-5; TRBD2 matches 12 bases. Trimming at V came to 0 bases and at J to 2 bases, leaving 8 bases not matched to a gene. The V gene's germline CDR1 is SGHRS and CDR2 YFSETQ. The CDR3 loop spans 18 amino acids. The CDR3 coding sequence is TGCGCCAGCAGCTTGGGGCTAGCGGGGGGGCCGGGGCAAGAGACCCAGTACTTC. It specifies CASSLGLAGGPGQETQYF.

This chain joins TRBV7-2 and TRBJ2-3; D might be TRBD1 (5 bases). V was clipped by 5 bases and J by 0 bases, with 12 bases between them. The germline CDR1 and CDR2 sequences are SGHTA and FQGNSA. The CDR3 is 15 residues long. This CDR3 reads CASSRTHHSTDTQYF. The CDR3 DNA follows: TGTGCCAGCAGCCGGACACACCATAGCACAGATACGCAGTATTTT.

V and J are TRBV6-1 and TRBJ1-4; 7 nucleotides match TRBD1. V lost 4 bases, J lost 11 bases, and 10 bases stayed unmatched. CDR1 and CDR2 from the germline V gene are MNHNS and SASEGT. The CDR3 covers 14 residues. In DNA, the CDR3 is TGTGCCAGCAGTGCCTACGCAGACAGGGATAAACTGTTTTTT. Its translation is CASSAYADRDKLFF.

This clone was observed a few times. V usage is TRBV19 and J usage is TRBJ2-3, with 8 nucleotides matching TRBD1. V shed 7 bases and J 1 base; nucleotides not matched to a gene: 1. The CDR3 is 13 residues long. Germline values: CDR1 LNHDA, CDR2 SQIVND (reference sequence). The CDR3 DNA reads as TGTGCCAGTATGGGACAGGGCACAGATACGCAGTATTTT. Translating it yields CASMGQGTDTQYF.

V is TRBV19 and J is TRBJ2-1; TRBD2 agrees at 10 bases. In germline, CDR1 is LNHDA, CDR2 SQIVND (reference sequence). Germline trimming cut 6 bases from V and 9 bases from J; bases unmatched to any gene: 20. This CDR3 is 18 amino acids long. The CDR3 nucleotides read TGTGCCAGTAGCCCCAAGGGAAGGAGCGGGGGGGCCTCTGGTGAGCAGTTCTTC. It yields the protein CASSPKGRSGGASGEQFF.

The rearrangement joins TRBV28 to TRBJ1-1, with D tentatively TRBD1 (6 bases). Trimming took 4 bases from V and 4 from J, leaving 16 bases between them. CDR3 length: 15 residues. Germline V lookup: CDR1 MDHEN, CDR2 SYDVKM. CDR3 coding DNA: TGTGCCAGCAGTTCCGAACAGGGTGAGGGCACTGAAGCTTTCTTT. Residues: CASSSEQGEGTEAFF.

The V call is TRBV15, the J call TRBJ1-4, with 8 bases lining up with TRBD1. Germline values: CDR1 LNHNV, CDR2 YYDKDF (reference sequence). Losses at the gene ends were 1 base for V and 8 bases for J; bases not matched to a gene: 12. The CDR3 runs 17 residues. The DNA for the CDR3 is TGTGCCACCAGCAGAGGGTCCCTGGCAGGGGGCCAGGAAAAACTGTTTTTT. The encoded protein is CATSRGSLAGGQEKLFF.

This clone appeared once. The chain recombines TRBV7-9 with TRBJ2-7, with 10 positions matching TRBD1. V trimming: 4 bases; J trimming: 6 bases; junction bases outside the gene matches: 9. Per the germline V gene, CDR1 is SEHNR and CDR2 is FQNEAQ (reference sequence). The CDR3 runs to 15 residues. The CDR3 loop reads CASSSLRDRGFEQYF. The CDR3 coding sequence is TGTGCCAGCAGCTCCTTGAGGGACAGGGGATTCGAGCAGTACTTC.

This sequence joins TRBV5-1 and TRBJ2-2; 7 bases fit TRBD1. V gave up 3 bases and J gave up 1 base; unmatched junction bases: 9. The germline V gene has CDR1 SGHRS and CDR2 YFSETQ. This CDR3 has 17 amino acids. For the CDR3, the DNA is TGCGCCAGCAGCTGGAACCGGGACAGCAGGAACACCGGGGAGCTGTTTTTT. Translating it yields CASSWNRDSRNTGELFF.

V gene TRBV4-1 combines with J gene TRBJ1-1, with D perhaps TRBD1 (6 bases). The germline gives CDR1 MGHRA, CDR2 YSYEKL. Trimming left V 3 bases short and J 4 bases short, with 15 bases between. This CDR3 has 15 amino acids. Written as DNA, the CDR3 is TGCGCCAGCAGCCAGGTACATACAGGGACCACTGAAGCTTTCTTT. Translating gives CASSQVHTGTTEAFF.

The chain is built from TRBV28 and TRBJ2-2; 7 bases map to TRBD1. Trimming took 10 bases from V and 3 from J; bases not matched to a gene: 5. Germline values: CDR1 MDHEN, CDR2 SYDVKM. The CDR3 runs to 13 residues. CDR3 sequence reads: CATDRADTGELFF. The DNA of the CDR3 is TGTGCCACCGACAGGGCGGACACCGGGGAGCTGTTTTTT.

This clone was picked up a small number of times. V is TRBV19 and J is TRBJ1-1, with a tentative D call TRBD1 (5 bases). Germline V CDR1 and CDR2: LNHDA, SQIVND (reference sequence). This CDR3 has 14 amino acids. V was trimmed by 9 bases and J by 4 bases, leaving 18 bases between them. CDR3 protein: CASGRAGTFTEAFF. The CDR3 DNA follows: TGTGCCAGCGGTAGAGCGGGGACGTTCACTGAAGCTTTCTTT.

The chain employs TRBV4-1 and TRBJ1-2; D is unresolved. This CDR3 contains 16 residues. V was cut by 4 bases and J by 4 bases, with 19 bases left in between. Per the germline V gene, CDR1 is MGHRA and CDR2 is YSYEKL. The CDR3, as DNA: TGCGCCAGCAGCCGGATCGTCCCAGGACGGGGCTATGGCTACACCTTC. Its translation is CASSRIVPGRGYGYTF.

The chain employs TRBV6-1 and TRBJ2-7, with D possibly being TRBD1 (5 bases). V was cut by 11 bases and J by 0 bases, with 11 bases left in between. Looked up from germline, CDR1 is MNHNS and CDR2 is SASEGT. This CDR3 has 12 amino acids. DNA of the CDR3: TGTGCCCTTCAGGGTACCTCCTACGAGCAGTACTTC. It is translated as CALQGTSYEQYF.

The V and J genes are TRBV5-4 and TRBJ1-3; D might be TRBD1 (5 bases). The germline V and J ends were trimmed by 3 bases and 2 bases, with 6 bases remaining between them. The germline CDR1 and CDR2 sequences are SGHNT and YYREEE (reference sequence). The CDR3 has 13 residues. The CDR3 DNA is TGTGCCAGCAGCTGGGGGGCTGGAAACACCATATATTTT. It translates to CASSWGAGNTIYF. Full variable domain (outside the CDR3, taken from reference TRBV5-4 and TRBJ1-3): ETGVTQSPTHLIKTRGQQVTLRCSSQSGHNTVSWYQQALGQGPQFIFQYYREEENGRGNFPPRFSGLQFPNYSSELNVNALELDDSALYLCASSWGAGNTIYFGEGSWLTVV.